This T cell receptor beta chain was retrieved from a study of T cells in Graves' hyperthyroidism and ophthalmopathy. General observations from the study: Clonotypes that were expanded in thyroid above 0.001 mostly appeared in blood too.

Germline CDR1 is WSHSY and CDR2 is SAAADI. The V end lost 3 bases, the J end lost 4 bases, and 8 bases lay between the germline ends. The CDR3 has 13 residues. These patients, aged 18 to 65, had recently diagnosed hyperthyroidism lasting under 2 months. There were TCR beta CDR3 regions amplified from RNA transcripts. RT-PCR in the first round (using the HTBI primer set) targeted the TCR CDR3. TCRdb used MiXCR to reprocess the multiplex PCR reads, holding one entry per CDR3 protein. The sample holds 400,000 to 500,000 distinct CDR3 sequences, roughly 13% seen once. This clonotype has a count of ten or more. Its antigen is as yet unknown.

The chain combines TRBV10-2 with TRBJ2-3; D ambiguous. The sample comprised blood. This clonotype was sampled from a woman aged 18-29 years with Graves' hyperthyroidism. The CDR3 DNA is TGCGCCAGCAGTGAAGGTTCGGCAGATACGCAGTATTTT. The encoded protein is CASSEGSADTQYF.